This T cell receptor (beta chain) was sequenced for a study of blood T cell repertoires in COVID-19. Study background: Material from acute and convalescent COVID-19 was sourced from the United States, Italy and Spain.

Clones were sequenced by immunoSEQ multiplex PCR, and TCRdb holds only the in-frame ones, with some missing. The repertoire holds more than 35,000 clones, about four fifths seen once, with approximately 44% in the top ten. This CDR3 region has 17 residues. Germline values: CDR1 SGHTA, CDR2 FQGNSA. V trimming: 1 base; J trimming: 6 bases; junction bases outside the gene matches: 7. Sequencing used peripheral blood. The source of this sequence is a woman older than 75 with acute or convalescent COVID-19. V gene TRBV7-2 combines with J gene TRBJ2-1; TRBD2 agrees at 12 bases. CDR3 sequence: CASSLDWTSGVTNEQFF. Written as DNA, the CDR3 is TGTGCCAGCAGCTTAGATTGGACTAGCGGGGTCACCAATGAGCAGTTCTTC.